This T cell receptor beta chain was retrieved from a study of T cells in Graves' hyperthyroidism and ophthalmopathy. The study, taken as a whole, reports: Model predictions of ophthalmopathy came a median 6.5 months before onset. Appearing also in blood were most of the thyroid clonotypes expanded above 0.001. By a 13 V-J model, ophthalmopathy was set apart from stable hyperthyroidism.

This clonotype turned up a few times. What it binds is unknown. Germline-derived CDR1 and CDR2 are SGHRS and YFSETQ. The V segment lost 0 bases and the J segment 7 bases; nucleotides outside the gene matches: 7. The CDR3 spans 15 residues. RNA transcripts provided the source from which TCR beta CDR3 regions were amplified. A first-round RT-PCR of the TCR CDR3 used the HTBI primer set. In TCRdb, the multiplex PCR reads were re-called with MiXCR into one record per CDR3 protein. The repertoire has 600,000 to 650,000 distinct CDR3 sequences, around 21% of them found once; the top ten carry about 35%. The material sequenced was blood. The chain carries TRBV5-1 and TRBJ2-1, with 7 bases matching TRBD2. The receptor comes from a man aged 30 to 45 with Graves' ophthalmopathy. The CDR3 nucleotides are TGCGCCAGCAGCTTGGTCGGCGGGGGAAATAATGAGCAGTTCTTC. It encodes CASSLVGGGNNEQFF.